Presented here are 25 T cell receptor beta chains from one specimen sequenced in a study of tumor-infiltrating lymphocytes in primary liver carcinoma. Germline DNA was also extracted, while the blood RNA originated from unsorted whole blood. From roughly 470 ng total RNA, TCR beta cDNA was generated with a primer in the constant region. Three nested multiplex PCR rounds, a slightly modified ARM-PCR, produced the libraries for TCR beta. PCR rounds one and two used TRBV1-TRBV30 forward primers with a C-beta reverse primer for approximately 11 cycles each. One entry per CDR3 protein, called by TCRdb with MiXCR from the multiplex PCR reads. The sample lists approximately 210,000 distinct CDR3 sequences, roughly two thirds occurring once. Sequencing was carried out using peripheral blood. The receptors here all came from a woman aged 60-75 years with primary liver carcinoma and hepatitis B virus infection.

Concerning this clonotype itself: A junction end diverges from the germline sequence, so it may reflect a read error. This rearrangement joins TRBV11-2 to TRBJ2-2; 10 bases align to TRBD2. Germline V gene data show CDR1 as SGHAT and CDR2 as FQNNGV. The CDR3 spans 21 residues. CDR3 sequence (DNA): TGTGTCAGCAGCTTAGCTGGGGCTAGCGGGAGTTACGTGGGGTACACCGGGGAGCTGTTTTTT. Translation gives CVSSLAGASGSYVGYTGELFF.

This sequence joins TRBV2 and TRBJ2-1; the D gene is possibly TRBD2 (6 bases). Germline loops: CDR1 SNHLY, CDR2 FYNNEI. The CDR3 is made up of 14 amino acids. V lost 6 bases and J 10 bases, leaving 19 bases between the germline ends. The CDR3, as DNA: TGTGCCAGCAGGCCGTTGCGGGGAGCGGCCGAGCAGTTCTTC. This translates into CASRPLRGAAEQFF.

In this sample, this clonotype turned up many times. The V gene is TRBV6-2 or TRBV6-3, the J gene TRBJ2-1; 7 bases are shared with TRBD2. V lost 2 bases to trimming and J lost 0 bases; unmatched junction nucleotides: 13. This CDR3 has 19 residues. The germline V gene has CDR1 MNHEY and CDR2 SVGEGT. This chain's CDR3 is CASSYPRLAPGSSYNEQFF. CDR3 nucleotide sequence: TGTGCCAGCAGTTACCCCCGACTAGCCCCTGGGAGCTCCTACAATGAGCAGTTCTTC.

This clonotype was found many times. This rearrangement joins TRBV29-1 to TRBJ1-3; TRBD1 aligns across 9 bases. The CDR3 is 18 amino acids. V shed 6 bases, J shed 0 bases, and the junction held 15 bases outside the gene matches. Germline V gene sequence: CDR1 SQVTM, CDR2 ANQGSEA. This chain's CDR3 is CSVGDREGYGGSGNTIYF. The CDR3 coding sequence is TGCAGCGTCGGGGACAGGGAAGGGTACGGGGGCTCTGGAAACACCATATATTTT. Supplemented by reference TRBV29-1 and TRBJ1-3, the full variable domain reads SAVISQKPSRDICQRGTSLTIQCQVDSQVTMMFWYRQQPGQSLTLIATANQGSEATYESGFVIDKFPISRPNLTFSTLTVSNMSPEDSSIYLCSVGDREGYGGSGNTIYFGEGSWLTVV.

This clonotype occurred a few times. J is TRBJ2-1 and V is TRBV4-2; the match to TRBD2 covers 7 bases. Germline CDR1 reads LGHNA; CDR2 reads YNFKEQ. V trimming: 0 bases; J trimming: 2 bases; junction bases outside the gene matches: 7. The CDR3 totals 17 residues. The chain's CDR3 is CASSQDPAAGAYNEQFF. CDR3 DNA sequence: TGTGCCAGCAGCCAAGATCCGGCGGCGGGAGCCTACAATGAGCAGTTCTTC.

This clonotype was recorded a few times. The chain employs TRBV28 and TRBJ1-1, with TRBD1 matching 7 bases. Germline CDR1 and CDR2: MDHEN and SYDVKM. This CDR3 has 11 amino acids. Unmatched junction bases numbered 6, after V lost 10 bases and J lost 7 bases. For the CDR3, the DNA is TGTGCCACCAGGGACAGCAATGAAGCTTTCTTT. Protein sequence: CATRDSNEAFF.

V and J are TRBV28 and TRBJ2-7; 9 positions match TRBD1. This CDR3 is built from 14 residues. The J segment lost 4 bases and the V segment lost 7 bases, leaving 8 bases of the junction unmatched. Germline V gene lookup returns CDR1 MDHEN and CDR2 SYDVKM. CDR3 in DNA: TGTGCCAGCACGACTAGACAGGGGGGGTACGAGCAGTACTTC. As protein: CASTTRQGGYEQYF.

About this clonotype: This may be a read error: a much more frequent sequence differs by one nucleotide. The V gene is TRBV5-6, the J gene TRBJ1-2, with D uncertain. From germline, CDR1 is SGHDT and CDR2 YYEEEE. Trimming pared 4 bases from V and 4 bases from J, leaving 20 bases between. This CDR3 region has 16 residues. Here the CDR3 reads CASSRLGWQLSYGYTF. The CDR3 coding sequence is TGTGCCAGCAGCAGGCTGGGATGGCAACTTTCCTATGGCTACACCTTC.

A word on this clonotype: An end of the junction does not agree with germline; a read error may underlie this. CDR3 protein: CARSQDRASGMGEQFF. Here the CDR3 DNA reads TGTGCCAGGAGCCAAGATAGGGCTAGCGGGATGGGCGAGCAGTTCTTC. V is TRBV4-2 and J is TRBJ2-1, with 9 bases that match TRBD2. Germline lookup yields CDR1 LGHNA and CDR2 YNFKEQ. This CDR3 has 16 residues.

For this clonotype: The CDR3 does not close with the conserved phenylalanine or tryptophan, likely indicating a read error. V and J are TRBV11-3 and TRBJ2-3; TRBD2 is a possible D gene (5 bases). The germline gives CDR1 SGHNT, CDR2 YENEEA. This CDR3 contains 15 residues. The CDR3 here is CASSLDGGPTNTQYL. The CDR3 region has the DNA TGTGCCAGCAGCTTAGACGGCGGGCCCACAAATACGCAGTATCTT.

DNA of the CDR3: TGCAATGTTGACACAGATACGCAGTATTTT. This encodes CNVDTDTQYF. V is TRBV29-1 and J is TRBJ2-3; D is unresolved. The CDR3 runs 10 residues. Germline V gives CDR1 SQVTM, CDR2 ANQGSEA.

This clonotype showed up many times. The chain carries TRBV12-3 or TRBV12-4 and TRBJ1-6; TRBD1 aligns across 11 bases. The ends lost 0 bases at V and 15 bases at J; junction bases unmatched: 4. CDR3 length: 14 amino acids. CDR3 region: CASSLAGQGALLHF. Written as DNA, the CDR3 is TGTGCCAGCAGTTTAGCTGGACAGGGGGCTCTCCTCCACTTT.

This clonotype was counted a few times. This chain connects TRBV2 to TRBJ1-1; possibly TRBD1 for D (5 bases). The CDR3 totals 13 residues. Germline assignment: CDR1 SNHLY and CDR2 FYNNEI. Deletions cut 10 bases from V and 4 bases from J, with 16 bases between. The CDR3 sequence: CANEGPSFTEAFF. The CDR3 coding sequence is TGTGCCAACGAGGGACCCTCATTCACTGAAGCTTTCTTT.

This clonotype came up once. A much larger clone differs by one base, so this may be a read error. This chain joins TRBV5-4 and TRBJ2-5; D not certain. V lost 0 bases to trimming and J lost 4 bases, with 13 bases between them. Germline lookup yields CDR1 SGHNT and CDR2 YYREEE (reference sequence). The CDR3 has 15 amino acids. CDR3 amino acids: CASSLEAHRPETQYF. The CDR3 DNA reads as TGTGCCAGCAGCTTGGAGGCGCACAGACCAGAGACCCAGTACTTC.

With regard to this clonotype: This may arise from a read error, as a much more abundant clone is one base away. The genes are TRBV5-5 and TRBJ2-1; D unresolved. The CDR3 contains 15 residues. Germline V gene data show CDR1 as SGHKS and CDR2 as YYEKEE (reference sequence). The CDR3 loop reads CASGLQQNSYNEQFF. The CDR3, as DNA: TGTGCCAGCGGCTTACAACAAAACTCCTACAATGAGCAGTTCTTC. Variable domain in full (rest from reference TRBV5-5 and TRBJ2-1): DAGVTQSPTHLIKTRGQQVTLRCSPISGHKSVSWYQQVLGQGPQFIFQYYEKEERGRGNFPDRFSARQFPNYSSELNVNALLLGDSALYLCASGLQQNSYNEQFFGPGTRLTVL.

About this clonotype: One end of the junction is discordant with germline, which a read error may explain. The chain uses TRBV11-2 and TRBJ2-7; D may be TRBD2 (5 bases). Germline V gives CDR1 SGHAT, CDR2 FQNNGV. The CDR3 loop spans 14 amino acids. The CDR3 region is CASRLQSGSYEQYF. Written as DNA, the CDR3 is TGTGCCAGCAGATTACAAAGCGGTTCCTACGAGCAATACTTC.

A remark on this clonotype: Sequence at one end of the junction differs from germline and may be a read error. This sequence joins TRBV11-2 and TRBJ2-1; D ambiguous. From germline, CDR1 is SGHAT and CDR2 FQNNGV. This CDR3 is 14 amino acids long. The CDR3 sequence: CASRLDGNRNGLFF. DNA of the CDR3: TGTGCCAGCAGGTTAGATGGGAACCGCAATGGGCTGTTCTTC. The full variable domain, with the rest looked up from reference TRBV11-2 and TRBJ2-1, is EAGVAQSPRYKIIEKRQSVAFWCNPISGHATLYWYQQILGQGPKLLIQFQNNGVVDDSQLPKDRFSAERLKGVDSTLKIQPAKLEDSAVYLCASRLDGNRNGLFFGPGTRLTVL.

This clonotype has a count of ten or more. J is TRBJ1-5 and V is TRBV5-6; D gene uncertain. Per the germline V gene, CDR1 is SGHDT and CDR2 is YYEEEE. The V and J ends lost 1 base and 0 bases respectively, with 11 bases between them. The CDR3 has 16 residues. The CDR3 is CASSLQAHGSNQPQHF. DNA of the CDR3: TGTGCCAGCAGCTTGCAGGCGCACGGTAGCAATCAGCCCCAGCATTTT.

Comment on this clonotype: Mismatch with germline at one junction end may stem from a read error. The V call is TRBV4-2, the J call TRBJ2-5; 11 bases line up with TRBD2. Germline CDR1 LGHNA, CDR2 YNFKEQ. The CDR3 loop spans 16 amino acids. The CDR3 region has the DNA TGTGACAGCAGCCAAGATTTAACTAGCGGGAGTGAGACCCGGTACTTC. This encodes CDSSQDLTSGSETRYF.

The CDR3 sequence is CASSSGLAGANEQYF. The CDR3, as DNA: TGTGCCAGCAGCTCGGGACTAGCGGGAGCCAACGAGCAGTACTTC. The genes are TRBV11-3 and TRBJ2-7, with 14 bases identical to TRBD2. Trimming cost V 4 bases and J 5 bases; bases outside gene matches: 4. The CDR3 has 15 amino acids. The germline CDR1 and CDR2 sequences are SGHNT and YENEEA.

By share, this clonotype ranks as medium-sized. This chain uses TRBV11-2 with TRBJ2-5; 9 bases fit TRBD1. Germline loops: CDR1 SGHAT, CDR2 FQNNGV. CDR3 length equals 14 residues. The junction had 7 bases not matched to a gene; V was cut back by 4 bases and J by 7 bases. The CDR3 nucleotides are TGTGCCAGCAGCTGGAGACAGGGGGAAGGGACCCAGTACTTC. Its translation: CASSWRQGEGTQYF.

Note on this clonotype: This sequence may be a read error, since a much larger clone differs from it by one base. Because it lacks the conserved phenylalanine or tryptophan at the end, this CDR3 is likely a read error. CDR3 DNA: TGTGCCAGCAGCTTGGAGGGCCTCCGAAGGGAGCAGTTCATC. Protein product: CASSLEGLRREQFI. The chain joins TRBV5-5 to TRBJ2-1; D not certain. V was cut by 0 bases and J by 10 bases, with 14 bases left in between. The CDR3 contains 14 residues. Per the germline V gene, CDR1 is SGHKS and CDR2 is YYEKEE (reference sequence).

On this clonotype itself: This may stem from a read error, because a much larger clone lies one nucleotide away. The chain has TRBV28 and TRBJ1-1, with D maybe TRBD1 (5 bases). Germline V gene data show CDR1 as MDHEN and CDR2 as SYDVKM. This CDR3 comprises 12 residues. The CDR3 sequence: CVSSLIRVEAFF. In nucleotides, the CDR3 is TGTGTCAGCAGTTTGATCAGGGTTGAAGCTTTCTTT.

The chain links TRBV28 to TRBJ2-3; 7 bases are a match to TRBD2. Germline CDR1 is MDHEN and CDR2 is SYDVKM. This CDR3 spans 16 amino acids. Germline trimming cut 6 bases from V and 0 bases from J; bases unmatched to any gene: 9. The DNA for the CDR3 is TGTGCCAGCAGCTCTACGGGGGAGGGGAGCACAGATACGCAGTATTTT. Translating it yields CASSSTGEGSTDTQYF.

This sequence joins TRBV5-1 and TRBJ2-3; D perhaps matches TRBD1 (6 bases). The CDR3 length is 14 residues. Germline CDR1 and CDR2: SGHRS and YFSETQ. Trimming left V 3 bases short and J 5 bases short, with 13 bases between. The CDR3 bases are TGCGCCAGCAGCTGGGGGCAGGTCATAGATACGCAGTATTTT. This codes for CASSWGQVIDTQYF. Based on the CDR3 plus reference TRBV5-1 and TRBJ2-3, the full variable domain is KAGVTQTPRYLIKTRGQQVTLSCSPISGHRSVSWYQQTPGQGLQFLFEYFSETQRNKGNFPGRFSGRQFSNSRSEMNVSTLELGDSALYLCASSWGQVIDTQYFGPGTRLTVL.